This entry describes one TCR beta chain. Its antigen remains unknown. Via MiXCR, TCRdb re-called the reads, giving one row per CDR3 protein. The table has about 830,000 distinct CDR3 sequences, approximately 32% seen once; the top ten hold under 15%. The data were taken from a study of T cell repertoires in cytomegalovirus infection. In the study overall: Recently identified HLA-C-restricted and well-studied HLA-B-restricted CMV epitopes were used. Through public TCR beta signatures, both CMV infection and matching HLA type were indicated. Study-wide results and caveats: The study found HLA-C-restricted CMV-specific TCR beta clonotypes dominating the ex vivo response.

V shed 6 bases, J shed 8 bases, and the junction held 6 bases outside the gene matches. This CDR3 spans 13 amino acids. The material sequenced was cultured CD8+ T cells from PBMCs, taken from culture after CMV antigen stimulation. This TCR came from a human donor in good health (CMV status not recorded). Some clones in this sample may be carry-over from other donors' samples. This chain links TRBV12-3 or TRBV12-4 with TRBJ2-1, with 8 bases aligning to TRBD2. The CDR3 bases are TGTGCCAGCAGACGGGGACTAGTTCATGAGCAGTTCTTC. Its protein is CASRRGLVHEQFF.